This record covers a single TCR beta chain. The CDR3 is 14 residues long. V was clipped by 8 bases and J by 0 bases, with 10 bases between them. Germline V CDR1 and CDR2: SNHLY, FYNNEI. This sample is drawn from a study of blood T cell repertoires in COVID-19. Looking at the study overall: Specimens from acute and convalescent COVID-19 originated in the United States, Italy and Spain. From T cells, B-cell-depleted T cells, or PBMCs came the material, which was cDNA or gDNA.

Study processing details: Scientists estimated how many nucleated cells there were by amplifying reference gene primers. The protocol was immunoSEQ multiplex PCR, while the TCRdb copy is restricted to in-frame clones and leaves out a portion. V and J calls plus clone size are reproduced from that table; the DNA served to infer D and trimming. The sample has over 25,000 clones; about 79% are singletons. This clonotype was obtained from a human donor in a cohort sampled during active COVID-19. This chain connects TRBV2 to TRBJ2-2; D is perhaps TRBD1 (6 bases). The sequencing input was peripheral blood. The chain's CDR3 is CASEDSANTGELFF. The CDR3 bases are TGTGCCAGCGAGGACAGCGCGAACACCGGGGAGCTGTTTTTT.